These 17 T cell receptor beta chains came from one sample sequenced in a study of tumor and adjacent non-tumor tissue in lung cancer. RNA was extracted from bulk tissue without any cell sorting. TCRbeta libraries were built with three rounds of nested PCR, modified from ARM-PCR. In TCRdb, the multiplex PCR reads were re-called with MiXCR into one record per CDR3 protein. The table includes tens of thousands of distinct CDR3 sequences, roughly 80% detected once. Sequencing was carried out using lung tumor tissue. These TCRs come from a woman aged 45 to 65 with non-small cell lung cancer.

The chain combines TRBV20-1 with TRBJ2-1; D not resolved. Looked up from germline, CDR1 is DFQATT and CDR2 is SNEGSKA (reference sequence). This CDR3 region has 10 residues. CDR3 sequence: CNVHYNEQFF. CDR3 DNA: TGCAATGTACACTACAATGAGCAGTTCTTC.

A note on this clonotype: A read error may account for a junction end that differs from germline. The CDR3: CASSSTLTSIDTQYF. The CDR3 DNA reads as TGTGCAAGCAGCTCCACCCTAACCTCCATAGATACGCAGTATTTT. The chain links TRBV7-8 to TRBJ2-3, with no clear D. The CDR3 loop spans 15 amino acids. Germline V gene sequence: CDR1 SGHVS, CDR2 FQNEAQ.

In this sample, this clonotype turned up many times. The gene calls are TRBV7-9 and TRBJ1-2; D unclear. V shed 1 base and J shed 2 bases, with 2 bases lying between them. The V gene's germline CDR1 is SEHNR and CDR2 FQNEAQ (reference sequence). This CDR3 spans 12 amino acids. The CDR3: CASSLENYGYTF. CDR3 DNA sequence: TGTGCCAGCAGCTTAGAGAACTATGGCTACACCTTC.

This chain connects TRBV6-5 to TRBJ2-7; unclear D gene. CDR1 is MNHEY, CDR2 SVGAGI, per germline. The CDR3 runs to 12 residues. The CDR3 DNA sequence: TGTGGCAGTATGGCGGTCCTCTCCGAGCAGTACTTC. Amino acids: CGSMAVLSEQYF.

The chain employs TRBV5-1 and TRBJ2-7; 7 bases are shared with TRBD2. Looked up from germline, CDR1 is SGHRS and CDR2 is YFSETQ. Unmatched junction bases numbered 12, after V lost 7 bases and J lost 2 bases. The CDR3 length is 15 residues. CDR3 sequence: CASRTSGIYTYEQYF. The CDR3 DNA reads as TGCGCCAGCCGGACTAGTGGGATCTATACCTACGAGCAGTACTTC. Complete variable domain (other parts from reference TRBV5-1 and TRBJ2-7): KAGVTQTPRYLIKTRGQQVTLSCSPISGHRSVSWYQQTPGQGLQFLFEYFSETQRNKGNFPGRFSGRQFSNSRSEMNVSTLELGDSALYLCASRTSGIYTYEQYFGPGTRLTVT.

The chain is built from TRBV29-1 and TRBJ2-1, with 8 bases matching TRBD2. The germline CDR1 and CDR2 sequences are SQVTM and ANQGSEA. This CDR3 contains 15 residues. The junction had 10 bases not matched to a gene; V was cut back by 4 bases and J by 5 bases. The CDR3: CSVVVAGGGHNEQFF. The CDR3, as DNA: TGCAGCGTTGTAGTTGCGGGGGGCGGACACAATGAGCAGTTCTTC.

This clonotype was seen a few times. At one end the junction does not follow the germline gene, possibly because of a read error. CDR3 DNA sequence: TGCGCCAGCAGCCAAGAAGTCGGAAACACTATATATTTT. Amino acid sequence: CASSQEVGNTIYF. The genes are TRBV4-1 and TRBJ1-3; D call uncertain. CDR1 is MGHRA, CDR2 YSYEKL, per germline. This CDR3 is built from 13 residues.

This clonotype is judged medium-sized. The chain employs TRBV6-2 or TRBV6-3 and TRBJ1-5; D remains unclear. CDR3 length equals 12 residues. Deletions cut 5 bases from V and 7 bases from J, with 9 bases between. CDR1 and CDR2 from the germline V gene are MNHEY and SVGEGT. CDR3 nucleotides: TGTGCCAGCAGTGACGTACTACAGCCCCAGCATTTT. Protein sequence: CASSDVLQPQHF.

Regarding this clonotype: The junction departs from the called germline gene at one end, perhaps through a read error. The rearrangement joins TRBV6-1 to TRBJ2-7; a weak D match, TRBD2 (6 bases). The length of the CDR3 is 15 residues. Germline V lookup: CDR1 MNHNS, CDR2 SASEGT. CDR3 protein: CASSEDVSGPYEQYF. As DNA, the CDR3 is TGTGCCAGCAGTGAAGATGTTAGCGGACCCTACGAACAGTACTTC.

This clonotype has a handful of counts. The junction departs from germline at one end; a sequencing error may be responsible. This chain joins TRBV4-1 and TRBJ2-5, with TRBD2 as a possible D gene (6 bases). The germline gives CDR1 MGHRA, CDR2 YSYEKL. The CDR3 contains 13 residues. As DNA, the CDR3 is TGCGTCAGCAGTCCCCTAGAACGGGAGTCCCAGTACTTC. Amino acids: CVSSPLERESQYF.

The chain carries TRBV29-1 and TRBJ2-5; tentatively, D is TRBD1 (6 bases). Germline V gene data show CDR1 as SQVTM and CDR2 as ANQGSEA. This CDR3 has 13 amino acids. The CDR3 DNA is TGCAGTAGCTGGCAGGGGACATGGGAGACCCAGTACTTC. Amino acids: CSSWQGTWETQYF.

This chain uses TRBV14 with TRBJ2-7; perhaps TRBD1 as D (5 bases). Per germline, CDR1 SGHDN and CDR2 FVKESK. This CDR3 region has 14 residues. The CDR3 spells CACSIQGITYEQYF. As DNA, the CDR3 is TGTGCATGCAGCATCCAGGGAATAACCTACGAGCAGTACTTC.

This clonotype was recorded a few times. The junction and the germline gene differ at one end; a read error may be behind it. The rearrangement joins TRBV5-4 to TRBJ2-5; 12 nucleotides agree with TRBD2. The CDR3 is 15 residues long. CDR1 and CDR2 (germline): SGHNT, YYREEE (reference sequence). The CDR3 reads CASSFGLAGQDTQYF. The CDR3, as DNA: TGTGCCAGCAGTTTCGGACTAGCGGGGCAAGATACCCAGTACTTC.

The chain couples TRBV28 to TRBJ1-5; D uncertain. Trimming cost V 6 bases and J 0 bases, with 24 bases left between them. This CDR3 has 19 residues. The germline CDR1 and CDR2 sequences are MDHEN and SYDVKM. The CDR3 bases are TGTGCCAGCAGCCGAGCGCGCGGACGGGCTCTTTATAGCAATCAGCCCCAGCATTTT. It translates to CASSRARGRALYSNQPQHF. The whole variable domain, filled in from reference TRBV28 and TRBJ1-5, reads DVKVTQSSRYLVKRTGEKVFLECVQDMDHENMFWYRQDPGLGLRLIYFSYDVKMKEKGDIPEGYSVSREKKERFSLILESASTNQTSMYLCASSRARGRALYSNQPQHFGDGTRLSIL.

The chain links TRBV20-1 to TRBJ2-1; 13 bases match TRBD2. V gave up 5 bases and J gave up 3 bases; unmatched junction bases: 4. CDR1 and CDR2 from the germline V gene are DFQATT and SNEGSKA (reference sequence). The CDR3 is 15 residues long. Here the CDR3 DNA reads TGCAGTGCTCCCGGACTAGCGGGAGTCTACAATGAGCAGTTCTTC. This sequence encodes CSAPGLAGVYNEQFF.

This clonotype was observed a few times. The junction departs from the called germline gene at one end, perhaps through a read error. The rearrangement joins TRBV28 to TRBJ2-4; 10 positions agree with TRBD1. The germline gives CDR1 MDHEN, CDR2 SYDVKM. This CDR3 contains 16 residues. The CDR3 DNA reads TGTGCCAGCGGCGGGGACAGGGGCAAAGCCAATAACATTCAGTACTTC. Translation: CASGGDRGKANNIQYF.

About this clonotype itself: The conserved closing phenylalanine or tryptophan is absent in this CDR3, likely reflecting a read error. The V call is TRBV7-8, the J call TRBJ1-3; possible D gene TRBD1, 6 bases. The CDR3 loop spans 17 amino acids. V was pared by 4 bases and J by 6 bases, with 22 bases between. CDR1 is SGHVS and CDR2 is FQNEAQ in the germline V gene. CDR3 sequence (DNA): TGTGCCAGCAGCTACGACGGACAGCCCTTCTCAGAAAACACCATATATATT. It yields the protein CASSYDGQPFSENTIYI.